What follows describes a single T cell receptor (beta chain). This clonotype was seen ten or more times. No cognate antigen has been identified for it. No quality values exist for individual bases; no much larger clone is one base distant. The CDR3 holds 16 amino acids from the cysteine to the phenylalanine. Only the CDR3 part of the read is kept: 48 bases, read in frame from the first base. V ends up 5 bases short and J 4 bases short, with an unmatched junction base count of 12. For repertoire sequencing, the TCR beta CDR3 regions were amplified from RNA transcripts. The first round was an RT-PCR using HTBI primers with the Qiagen OneStep RT-PCR kit, and this first round was followed by a second-round multiplex PCR, then size selection and purification. Sequencing of the libraries was carried out on an Illumina HiSeq2000 in paired-end mode with 100 bp reads. Per the source publication's procedure: SOAPnuke was used to process the reads, removing any read that contained adapters or uncalled bases, had a mean Phred below 15, or lacked an exact match to the constant primer or identifier. High-quality paired reads were merged with COPE v1.2.5. Unique nucleotide sequences were defined as clonotypes and aligned to IMGT TRB V, D and J references using MiTCR v1.1. Only V-J combinations with frequency above 0.0001 were analysed, covering 99% to 99.2% of repertoires. For each V-J combination, a TCR clonal expansion and chaos score was defined as the ratio of F50 clonal expansion to chaos observed in the TCRdist matrix. Welch's t-statistics and random forest were used to narrow the features down to 13 V-J combinations, which were then fed into a naive Bayes classifier. The similarity between thyroid and blood repertoires was quantified using the Morisita-Horn index. The public reads were run again by TCRdb, first through fastp at Q25 and then through MiXCR, and only productive beta chains were kept. Rows merge per CDR3 protein into single entries with the most common DNA and genes. In this record, the V and J calls reflect TCRdb's handling and not the investigators' own analysis. Here the sample has a few hundred thousand distinct CDR3 sequences; roughly 20% occur a single time. Clones ranked in the top ten supply 2.5% to 3% of the sample.

The data originate from a study of Graves' ophthalmopathy and Graves' hyperthyroidism (dated by TCRdb to 2016 to 2018). About the study as a whole: Peripheral blood samples were taken at the time of initial diagnosis, before any treatment was given. The study used TCR beta repertoire signatures to distinguish Graves' ophthalmopathy from Graves' hyperthyroidism and to predict progression to ophthalmopathy. In total, 120 to 150 blood samples were TCR-sequenced: 43 ophthalmopathy, some 75 hyperthyroidism and about 17 hyperthyroidism-to-ophthalmopathy patients. To explore V-J signatures that separate ophthalmopathy from hyperthyroidism, a discovery set of about a hundred patients was enrolled, consisting of roughly 45 with ophthalmopathy and about 60 with stable hyperthyroidism. An independent validation cohort was composed of roughly 19 hyperthyroidism patients and 17 patients who later progressed from hyperthyroidism to ophthalmopathy. In over 5 hyperthyroidism patients, the T-cell repertoire of thyroid tissue was compared with the T-cell repertoire of blood. Following sampling, methimazole starting at 30 mg daily was administered to hyperthyroidism patients, and high-dose intravenous methylprednisolone was administered to ophthalmopathy patients. The approximately 90 discovery patients were divided at random into training and test sets in a 7:3 ratio.

Hyperthyroidism was defined as stable when no progression to ophthalmopathy occurred within 18 months of follow-up. Hyperthyroidism patients were newly diagnosed, were aged 18 to 65 years, and had a disease duration under 2 months. Patients with other autoimmune diseases, uncontrolled infections, pregnancy or lactation were excluded. Clinical symptoms, serum thyroxine, TRAb, thyroid ultrasound and orbital computed tomography were used for diagnosis. Using Ficoll-Paque density gradient centrifugation, PBMCs were isolated from roughly 9.2 ml of fresh peripheral blood. Total RNA was extracted using Trizol reagent, and RNA quality was checked on an Agilent 2100 Bioanalyzer. The investigation overall reported the following: Ophthalmopathy was separated from stable hyperthyroidism by the 13-signature model with just under 90% sensitivity and 81% to 84% specificity in cross-validation and with 80%/75% in the test set. Most expanded thyroid clonotypes with frequency above 0.001 were also detected in blood, suggesting blood repertoires may reflect the thyroid immune response. In validation, the model predicted ophthalmopathy progression with about 71% sensitivity and 72.22% specificity; 12 predicted patients were CT-confirmed with GO in a median of around 6 months. Sample size was not predetermined statistically, and investigators were not blinded to group allocation.

Sequenced: peripheral blood. This sequence uses TRBV12-3 or TRBV12-4 and TRBJ1-2, with 8 bases matching TRBD1. This receptor was identified in a woman younger than 30 with stable Graves' hyperthyroidism. Donor details come from another sample of the same person, matched by shared clones. CDR3 reads: CASSDPGQADFYGYTF. The base sequence is TGTGCCAGCAGTGACCCGGGACAGGCGGACTTCTATGGCTACACCTTC.